The 12 T cell receptor beta chains presented below share a single source sample, sequenced in a study of a mutant IDH1 vaccine in newly diagnosed glioma. Indicated time point: week 35, safety follow-up. A single vaccine dose contained 300 ug of mutant IDH1 20-mer peptide, and topical imiquimod was used with it. Which antigens these TCRs recognize remains unknown. The table came from immunoSEQ multiplex PCR; TCRdb's copy has only in-frame clones and leaves some out. The table lists around 41,000 clones, 80% to 90% of them singletons. Sequencing used PBMCs, obtained from a glioma patient whose treatment included an IDH1 peptide vaccine. These receptors all come from a man aged 40-55 years with glioma.

V usage is TRBV6-1 and J usage is TRBJ2-7; 10 nucleotides agree with TRBD1. CDR1 MNHNS and CDR2 SASEGT come from the germline V gene. With V trimmed by 2 bases and J by 2 bases, 6 bases remained unmatched. The CDR3 loop spans 16 amino acids. The CDR3 sequence: CASSETTGGGPYEQYF. The CDR3 nucleotides are TGTGCCAGCAGTGAAACGACAGGGGGCGGACCCTACGAGCAGTACTTC.

This chain joins TRBV5-1 and TRBJ1-5; D unclear. The CDR3 consists of 13 residues. Deletions cut 1 base from V and 0 bases from J, with 2 bases between. Per germline, CDR1 SGHRS and CDR2 YFSETQ. The CDR3 bases are TGCGCCAGCAGCTTGTATAGCAATCAGCCCCAGCATTTT. It codes for CASSLYSNQPQHF.

Here the CDR3 reads CASSFWADGNEKLFF. In nucleotides, the CDR3 is TGTGCCAGCAGTTTTTGGGCAGATGGGAATGAAAAACTGTTTTTT. V is TRBV27 and J is TRBJ1-4, with unresolved D. Germline V gives CDR1 MNHEY, CDR2 SMNVEV (reference sequence). The CDR3 is made up of 15 amino acids. Trimming removed 3 bases from V and 5 bases from J, with 13 bases in between.

The chain recombines TRBV13 with TRBJ1-1; perhaps TRBD1 as D (6 bases). V lost 5 bases and J lost 6, with 13 bases in between. This CDR3 comprises 13 residues. CDR1 and CDR2 (germline): PRHDT, FYEKMQ (reference sequence). In DNA form, the CDR3 reads TGTGCCAGCAGCCCGGACAGTTTCGCTGAAGCTTTCTTT. Translation gives CASSPDSFAEAFF.

This clone was observed once. The junction does not match germline at one end; this may be a read error. The V gene is TRBV7-7, the J gene TRBJ2-3; 8 bases are shared with TRBD2. CDR1 and CDR2 from the germline V gene are SSHAT and FNYEAQ (reference sequence). There are 14 residues in the CDR3. For the CDR3, the DNA is TGTGCTAGCAGCTTCCGGGGGGGGACAGATACGCAGTATTTT. Amino acids: CASSFRGGTDTQYF.

This chain links TRBV14 with TRBJ1-1; D is undetermined. This CDR3 has 14 residues. Germline values: CDR1 SGHDN, CDR2 FVKESK. The V end was cut by 5 bases, the J end by 1 base, with 11 bases between. The CDR3 is CASSTQRGNTEAFF. The CDR3 bases are TGTGCCAGCAGCACTCAAAGAGGGAACACTGAAGCTTTCTTT.

This clone was counted once. The chain uses TRBV27 and TRBJ2-5, with no clear D. The CDR3 extends over 14 amino acids. Germline lookup yields CDR1 MNHEY and CDR2 SMNVEV (reference sequence). V lost 0 bases and J 4 bases, leaving 9 bases between the germline ends. CDR3 sequence reads: CASSLSASPETQYF. The CDR3 DNA sequence: TGTGCCAGCAGTTTATCGGCATCGCCAGAGACCCAGTACTTC.

The chain has TRBV5-4 and TRBJ1-2, with a tentative D call TRBD1 (5 bases). V was clipped by 3 bases and J by 2 bases, with 20 bases between them. The germline V gene has CDR1 SGHNT and CDR2 YYREEE (reference sequence). The CDR3 runs 17 residues. Here the CDR3 DNA reads TGTGCCAGCAGCTCCCTAACCCGGTTGAGGGGCAACTATGGCTACACCTTC. This codes for CASSSLTRLRGNYGYTF.

CDR3 amino acids: CASSESGRTYEQYV. CDR3 nucleotide sequence: TGCGCCAGCAGTGAGTCGGGGAGAACCTACGAGCAGTACGTC. V is TRBV10-2 and J is TRBJ2-7, with D maybe TRBD2 (5 bases). V was clipped by 0 bases and J by 2 bases, with 8 bases between them. The CDR3 is 14 residues long. Germline assignment: CDR1 WSHSY and CDR2 SAAADI.

This rearrangement joins TRBV29-1 to TRBJ2-3; perhaps TRBD1 as D (6 bases). Germline loops: CDR1 SQVTM, CDR2 ANQGSEA. The CDR3 runs 15 residues. The V end lost 4 bases, the J end lost 0 bases, and 14 bases lay between the germline ends. CDR3 residues: CSVGRGYSSTDTQYF. The CDR3 DNA follows: TGCAGCGTTGGCAGGGGATATTCTAGCACAGATACGCAGTATTTT.

This chain uses TRBV12-2 with TRBJ1-3. TRBV12-2 is a documented pseudogene. The CDR3 extends over 16 amino acids. DNA for the CDR3: TGTGCAAGTCGCTTATGTACGGCGGAAACTGGAAACACCATATATTTT. Translated: CASRLCTAETGNTIYF.

The table lists this clone with a count of one. The chain carries TRBV28 and TRBJ2-7, with D possibly being TRBD1 (6 bases). Germline V lookup: CDR1 MDHEN, CDR2 SYDVKM. The V gene lost 2 bases and the J gene lost 6 bases, with 14 bases spanning the gap. The CDR3 loop spans 14 amino acids. The CDR3 DNA is TGTGCCAGCAGTTTAGCAGGGGTTTGGGGCGAGCAGTACTTC. The encoded protein is CASSLAGVWGEQYF.